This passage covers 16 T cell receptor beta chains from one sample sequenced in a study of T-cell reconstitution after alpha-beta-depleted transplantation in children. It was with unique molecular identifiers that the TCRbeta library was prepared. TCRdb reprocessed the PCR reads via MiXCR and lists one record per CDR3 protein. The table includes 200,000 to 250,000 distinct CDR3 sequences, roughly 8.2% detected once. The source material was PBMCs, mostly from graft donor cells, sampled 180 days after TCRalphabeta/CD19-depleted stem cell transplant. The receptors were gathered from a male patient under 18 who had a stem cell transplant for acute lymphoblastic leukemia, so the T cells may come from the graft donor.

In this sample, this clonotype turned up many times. The CDR3 protein is CASSLPDREANYGYTF. Written as DNA, the CDR3 is TGTGCCAGCAGCTTACCGGACAGGGAAGCTAACTATGGCTACACCTTC. The chain carries TRBV7-9 and TRBJ1-2; 8 nucleotides match TRBD1. CDR3 size: 16 residues. The ends lost 2 bases at V and 0 bases at J; junction bases unmatched: 5. The germline CDR1 and CDR2 sequences are SEHNR and FQNEAQ (reference sequence).

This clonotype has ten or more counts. CDR3 sequence reads: CASSLAKGGRLYNEQFF. The CDR3 DNA follows: TGTGCCAGCAGCTTAGCTAAGGGCGGGAGGCTCTACAATGAGCAGTTCTTC. This chain connects TRBV7-3 to TRBJ2-1; TRBD2 agrees at 8 bases. J gave up 3 bases and V 2 bases, and 9 bases lay outside the gene matches. The CDR3 runs 17 residues. Per germline, CDR1 SGHTA and CDR2 FQGTGA.

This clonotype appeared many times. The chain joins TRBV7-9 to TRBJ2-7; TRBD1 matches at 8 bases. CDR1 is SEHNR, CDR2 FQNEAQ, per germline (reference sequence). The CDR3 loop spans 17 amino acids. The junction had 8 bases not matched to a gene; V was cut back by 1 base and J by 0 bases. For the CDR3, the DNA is TGTGCCAGCAGCTTAGAGGAGCTAGGACAGGGCTCCTACGAGCAGTACTTC. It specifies CASSLEELGQGSYEQYF.

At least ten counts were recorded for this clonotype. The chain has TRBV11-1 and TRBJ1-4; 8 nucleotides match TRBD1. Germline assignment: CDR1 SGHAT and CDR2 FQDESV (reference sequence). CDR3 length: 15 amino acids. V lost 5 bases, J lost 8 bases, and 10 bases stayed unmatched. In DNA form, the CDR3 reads TGTGCCAGCAGCCCGAGGCAGGGGGCAGGAGAAAAACTGTTTTTT. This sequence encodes CASSPRQGAGEKLFF.

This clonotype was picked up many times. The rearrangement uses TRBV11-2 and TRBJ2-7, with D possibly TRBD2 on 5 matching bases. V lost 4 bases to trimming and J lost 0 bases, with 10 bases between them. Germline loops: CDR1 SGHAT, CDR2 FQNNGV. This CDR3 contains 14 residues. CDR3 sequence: CASSSGLDSYEQYF. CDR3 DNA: TGTGCCAGCAGCTCCGGACTTGACTCCTACGAGCAGTACTTC. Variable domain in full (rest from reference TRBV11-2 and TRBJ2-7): EAGVAQSPRYKIIEKRQSVAFWCNPISGHATLYWYQQILGQGPKLLIQFQNNGVVDDSQLPKDRFSAERLKGVDSTLKIQPAKLEDSAVYLCASSSGLDSYEQYFGPGTRLTVT.

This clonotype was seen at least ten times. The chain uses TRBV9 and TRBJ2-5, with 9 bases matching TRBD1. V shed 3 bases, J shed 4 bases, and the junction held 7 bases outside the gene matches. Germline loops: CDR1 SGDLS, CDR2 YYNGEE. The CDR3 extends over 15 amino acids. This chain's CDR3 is CASSEYRGLGETQYF. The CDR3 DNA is TGTGCCAGCAGCGAATACAGGGGGCTAGGAGAGACCCAGTACTTC.

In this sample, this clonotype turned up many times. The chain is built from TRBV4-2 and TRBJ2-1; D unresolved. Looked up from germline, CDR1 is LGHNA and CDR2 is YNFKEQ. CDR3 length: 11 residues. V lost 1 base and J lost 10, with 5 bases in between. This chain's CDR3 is CASSQGSEQFF. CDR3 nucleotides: TGTGCCAGCAGCCAAGGATCCGAGCAGTTCTTC.

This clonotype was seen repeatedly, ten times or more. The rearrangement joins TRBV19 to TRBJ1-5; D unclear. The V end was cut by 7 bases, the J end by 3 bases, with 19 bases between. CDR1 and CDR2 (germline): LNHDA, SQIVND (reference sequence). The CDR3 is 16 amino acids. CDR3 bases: TGTGCCAGTAAGTTTTCAGGAAAAGCCTACAATCAGCCCCAGCATTTT. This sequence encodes CASKFSGKAYNQPQHF.

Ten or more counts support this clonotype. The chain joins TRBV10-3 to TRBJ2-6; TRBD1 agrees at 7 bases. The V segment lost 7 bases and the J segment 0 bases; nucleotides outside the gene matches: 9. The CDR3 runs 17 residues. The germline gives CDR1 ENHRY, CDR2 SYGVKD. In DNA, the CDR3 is TGTGCCATCACCAGGGACAGTGCCCTCTCTGGGGCCAACGTCCTGACTTTC. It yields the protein CAITRDSALSGANVLTF.

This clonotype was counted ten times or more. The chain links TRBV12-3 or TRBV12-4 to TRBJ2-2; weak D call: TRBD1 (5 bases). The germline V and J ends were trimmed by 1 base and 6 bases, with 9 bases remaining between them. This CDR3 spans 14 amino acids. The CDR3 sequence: CASSLVRVPGELFF. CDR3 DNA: TGTGCCAGCAGTTTAGTCAGGGTCCCCGGGGAGCTGTTTTTT.

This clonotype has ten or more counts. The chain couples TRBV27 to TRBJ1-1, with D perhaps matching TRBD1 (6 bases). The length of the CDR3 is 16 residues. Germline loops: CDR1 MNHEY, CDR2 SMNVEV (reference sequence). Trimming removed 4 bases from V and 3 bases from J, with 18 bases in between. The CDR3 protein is CASSSSPPPGDTEAFF. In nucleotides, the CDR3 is TGTGCCAGCAGTTCCTCCCCACCCCCAGGGGACACTGAAGCTTTCTTT.

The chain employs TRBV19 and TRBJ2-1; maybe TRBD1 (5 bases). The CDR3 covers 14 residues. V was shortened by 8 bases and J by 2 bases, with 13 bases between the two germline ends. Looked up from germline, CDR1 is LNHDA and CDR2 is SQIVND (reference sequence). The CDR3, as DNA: TGTGCCAGTGAACAGGAGAGGACCTACAATGAGCAGTTCTTC. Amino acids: CASEQERTYNEQFF.

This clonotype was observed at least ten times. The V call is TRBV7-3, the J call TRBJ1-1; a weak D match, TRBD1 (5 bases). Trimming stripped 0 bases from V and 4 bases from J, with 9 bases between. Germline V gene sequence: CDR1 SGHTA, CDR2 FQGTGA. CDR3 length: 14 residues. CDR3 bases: TGTGCCAGCAGCTTAACGGGGGGAATCACTGAAGCTTTCTTT. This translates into CASSLTGGITEAFF.

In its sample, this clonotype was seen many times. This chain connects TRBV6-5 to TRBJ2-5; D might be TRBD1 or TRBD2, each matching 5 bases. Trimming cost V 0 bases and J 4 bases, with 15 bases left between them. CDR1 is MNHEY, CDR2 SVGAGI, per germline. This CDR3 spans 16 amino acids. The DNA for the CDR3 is TGTGCCAGCAGTTACTCGAGGCAGGGAAGCGGAGAGACCCAGTACTTC. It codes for CASSYSRQGSGETQYF.

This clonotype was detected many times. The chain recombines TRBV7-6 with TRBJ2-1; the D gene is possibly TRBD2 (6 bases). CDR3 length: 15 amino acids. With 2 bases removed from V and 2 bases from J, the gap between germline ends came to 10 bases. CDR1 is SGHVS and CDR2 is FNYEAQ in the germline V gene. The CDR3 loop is CASSLTGVTYNEQFF. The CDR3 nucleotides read TGTGCCAGCAGCTTAACGGGGGTTACCTACAATGAGCAGTTCTTC.

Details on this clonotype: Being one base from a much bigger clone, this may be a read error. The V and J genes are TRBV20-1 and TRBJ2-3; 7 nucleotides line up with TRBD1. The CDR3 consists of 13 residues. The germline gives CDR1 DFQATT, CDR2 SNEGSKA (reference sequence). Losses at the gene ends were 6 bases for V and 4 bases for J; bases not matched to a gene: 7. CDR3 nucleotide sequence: TGCAGTGCAAGACAGGGCCGCGCAGATACGCAGTATTTT. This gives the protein CSARQGRADTQYF.